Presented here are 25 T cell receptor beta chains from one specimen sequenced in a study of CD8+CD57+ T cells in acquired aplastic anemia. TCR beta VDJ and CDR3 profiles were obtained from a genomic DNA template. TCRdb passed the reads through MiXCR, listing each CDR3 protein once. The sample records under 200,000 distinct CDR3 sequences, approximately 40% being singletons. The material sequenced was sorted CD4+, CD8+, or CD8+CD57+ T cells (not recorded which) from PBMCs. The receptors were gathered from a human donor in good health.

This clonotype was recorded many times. CDR3 nucleotides: TGTGCCAGCAGTGCGGGCAGAACCTACGAGCAGTACTTC. This gives the protein CASSAGRTYEQYF. The chain is built from TRBV12-3 or TRBV12-4 and TRBJ2-7; maybe TRBD2 (5 bases). The CDR3 covers 13 residues. V lost 5 bases to trimming and J lost 2 bases, with 10 bases between them.

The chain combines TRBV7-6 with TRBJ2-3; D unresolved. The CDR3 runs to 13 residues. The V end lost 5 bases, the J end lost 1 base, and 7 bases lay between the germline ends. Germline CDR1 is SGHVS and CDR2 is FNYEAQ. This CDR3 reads CASSPWGTDTQYF. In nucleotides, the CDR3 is TGTGCCAGCAGCCCCTGGGGCACAGATACGCAGTATTTT.

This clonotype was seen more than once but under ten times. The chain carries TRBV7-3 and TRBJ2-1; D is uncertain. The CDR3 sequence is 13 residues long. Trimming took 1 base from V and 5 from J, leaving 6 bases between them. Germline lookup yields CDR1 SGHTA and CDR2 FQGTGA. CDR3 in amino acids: CASSLMRDNEQFF. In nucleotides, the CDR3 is TGTGCCAGCAGCTTAATGCGCGACAATGAGCAGTTCTTC.

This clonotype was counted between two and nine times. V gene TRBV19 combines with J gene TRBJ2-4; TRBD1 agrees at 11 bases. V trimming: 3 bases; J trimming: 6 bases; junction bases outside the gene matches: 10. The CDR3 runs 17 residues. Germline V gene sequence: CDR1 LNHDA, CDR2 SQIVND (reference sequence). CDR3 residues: CASSIVPDRGPRNIQYF. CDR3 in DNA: TGTGCCAGTAGTATTGTTCCGGACAGGGGGCCCAGAAACATTCAGTACTTC.

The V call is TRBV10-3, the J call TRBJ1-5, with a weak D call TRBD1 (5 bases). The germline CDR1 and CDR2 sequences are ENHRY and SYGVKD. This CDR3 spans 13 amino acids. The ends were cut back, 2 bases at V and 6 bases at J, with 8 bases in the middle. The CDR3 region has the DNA TGTGCCATCAGTGAGGCAGGGAGTCAGCCCCAGCATTTT. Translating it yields CAISEAGSQPQHF.

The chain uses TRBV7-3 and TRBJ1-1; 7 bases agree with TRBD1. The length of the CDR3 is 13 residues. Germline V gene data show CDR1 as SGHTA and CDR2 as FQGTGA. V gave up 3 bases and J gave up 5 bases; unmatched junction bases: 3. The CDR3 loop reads CASSFTGDTEAFF. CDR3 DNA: TGTGCCAGCAGCTTCACAGGGGATACTGAAGCTTTCTTT.

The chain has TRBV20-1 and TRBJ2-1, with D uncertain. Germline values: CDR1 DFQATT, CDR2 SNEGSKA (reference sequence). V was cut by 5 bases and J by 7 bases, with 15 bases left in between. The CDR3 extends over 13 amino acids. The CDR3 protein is CSAQATEPNEQFF. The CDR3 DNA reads TGCAGTGCTCAAGCCACAGAACCGAATGAGCAGTTCTTC.

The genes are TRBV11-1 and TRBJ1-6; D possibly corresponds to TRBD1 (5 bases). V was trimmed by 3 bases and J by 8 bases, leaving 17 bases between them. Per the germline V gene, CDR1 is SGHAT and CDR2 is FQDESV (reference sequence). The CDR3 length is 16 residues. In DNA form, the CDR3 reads TGTGCCAGCAGCTTTGGGGCAGCCATGGGCGATTCACCCCTCCACTTT. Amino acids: CASSFGAAMGDSPLHF.

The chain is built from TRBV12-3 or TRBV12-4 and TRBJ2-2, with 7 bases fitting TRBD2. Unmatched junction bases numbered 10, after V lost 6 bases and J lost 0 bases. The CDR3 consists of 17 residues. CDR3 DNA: TGTGCCAGCAGCCAGCGTGGGGGGGGATCGAACACCGGGGAGCTGTTTTTT. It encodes CASSQRGGGSNTGELFF.

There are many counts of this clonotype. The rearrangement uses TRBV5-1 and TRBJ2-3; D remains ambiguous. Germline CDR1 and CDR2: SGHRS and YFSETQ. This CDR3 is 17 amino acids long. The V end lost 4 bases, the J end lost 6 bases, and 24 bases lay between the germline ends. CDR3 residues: CASSPDLDTAHTDTQYF. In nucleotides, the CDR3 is TGCGCCAGCAGCCCCGACCTAGACACGGCTCATACCGATACGCAGTATTTT.

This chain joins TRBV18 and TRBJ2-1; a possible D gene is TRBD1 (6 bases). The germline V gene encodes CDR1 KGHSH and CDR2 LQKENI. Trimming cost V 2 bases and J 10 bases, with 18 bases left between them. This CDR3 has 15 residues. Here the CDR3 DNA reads TGTGCCAGCTCACCAGCGACAGGCACGGGTGGGGAGCAGTTCTTC. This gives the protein CASSPATGTGGEQFF.

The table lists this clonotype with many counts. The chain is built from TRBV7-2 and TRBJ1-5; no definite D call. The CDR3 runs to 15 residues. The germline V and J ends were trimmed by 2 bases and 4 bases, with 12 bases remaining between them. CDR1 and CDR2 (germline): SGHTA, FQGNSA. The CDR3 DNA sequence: TGTGCCAGCAGCTTACGACCCAGTGAGAATCAGCCCCAGCATTTT. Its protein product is CASSLRPSENQPQHF.

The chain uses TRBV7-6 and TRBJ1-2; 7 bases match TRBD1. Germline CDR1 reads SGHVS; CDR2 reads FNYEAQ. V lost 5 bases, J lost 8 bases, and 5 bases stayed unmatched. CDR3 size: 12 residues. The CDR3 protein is CASSTRQGGYTF. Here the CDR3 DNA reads TGTGCCAGCAGCACCCGACAGGGAGGCTACACCTTC.

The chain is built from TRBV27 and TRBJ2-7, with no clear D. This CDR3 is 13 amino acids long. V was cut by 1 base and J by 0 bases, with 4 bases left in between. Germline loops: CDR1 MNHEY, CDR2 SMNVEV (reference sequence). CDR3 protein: CASSLYGSYEQYF. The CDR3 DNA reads TGTGCCAGCAGTTTATATGGCTCCTACGAGCAGTACTTC.

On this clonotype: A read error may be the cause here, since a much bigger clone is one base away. The CDR3 nucleotides read TGTGCCAGCAGCTTAGCGCCGGGACCGGAAGAAAAACCGTTTTTT. This codes for CASSLAPGPEEKPFF. The chain joins TRBV7-9 to TRBJ1-4; D may be TRBD1 (5 bases). The CDR3 length is 15 residues. CDR1 and CDR2 from the germline V gene are SEHNR and FQNEAQ (reference sequence).

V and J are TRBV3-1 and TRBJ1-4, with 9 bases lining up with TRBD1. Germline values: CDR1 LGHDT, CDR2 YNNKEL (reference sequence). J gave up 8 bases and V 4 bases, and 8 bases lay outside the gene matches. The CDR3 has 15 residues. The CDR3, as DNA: TGTGCCAGCAGCCGCACCGGGACAGGGACCGAAAAACTGTTTTTT. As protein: CASSRTGTGTEKLFF.

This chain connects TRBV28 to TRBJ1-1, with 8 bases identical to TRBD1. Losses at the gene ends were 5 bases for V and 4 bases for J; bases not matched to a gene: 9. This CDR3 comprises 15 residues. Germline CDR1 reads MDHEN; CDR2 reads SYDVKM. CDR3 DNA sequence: TGTGCCAGCAGTCGGCGACAAACAGGGGGCACTGAAGCTTTCTTT. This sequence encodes CASSRRQTGGTEAFF.

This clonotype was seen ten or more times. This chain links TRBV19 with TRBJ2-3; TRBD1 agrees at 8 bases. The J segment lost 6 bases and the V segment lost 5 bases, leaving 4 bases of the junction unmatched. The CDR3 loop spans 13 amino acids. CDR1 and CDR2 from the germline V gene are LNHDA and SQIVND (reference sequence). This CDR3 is CASSGDRGDTQYF. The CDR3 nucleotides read TGTGCCAGTAGTGGTGACAGGGGCGATACGCAGTATTTT.

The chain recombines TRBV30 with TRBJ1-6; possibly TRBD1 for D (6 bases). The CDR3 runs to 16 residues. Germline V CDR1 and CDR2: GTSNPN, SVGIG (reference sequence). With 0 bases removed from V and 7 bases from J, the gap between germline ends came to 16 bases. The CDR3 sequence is CAWSVTGPTRNSPLHF. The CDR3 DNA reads TGTGCCTGGAGTGTAACAGGGCCGACCCGAAATTCACCCCTCCACTTT. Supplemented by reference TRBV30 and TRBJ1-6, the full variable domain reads SQTIHQWPATLVQPVGSPLSLECTVEGTSNPNLYWYRQAAGRGLQLLFYSVGIGQISSEVPQNLSASRPQDRQFILSSKKLLLSDSGFYLCAWSVTGPTRNSPLHFGNGTRLTVT.

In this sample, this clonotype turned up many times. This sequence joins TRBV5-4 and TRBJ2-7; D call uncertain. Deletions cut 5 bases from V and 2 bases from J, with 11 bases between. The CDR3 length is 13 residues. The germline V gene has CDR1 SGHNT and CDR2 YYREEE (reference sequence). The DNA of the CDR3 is TGTGCCAGCAGTCGAACTGTGGCCTACGAGCAGTACTTC. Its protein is CASSRTVAYEQYF.

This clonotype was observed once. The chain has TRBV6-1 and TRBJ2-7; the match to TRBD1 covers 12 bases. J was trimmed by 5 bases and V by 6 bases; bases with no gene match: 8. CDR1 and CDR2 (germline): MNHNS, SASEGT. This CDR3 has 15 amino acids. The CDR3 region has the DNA TGTGCCAGCAGCAACTGGGACAGGGGGCAGGACGAGCAGTACTTC. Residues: CASSNWDRGQDEQYF.

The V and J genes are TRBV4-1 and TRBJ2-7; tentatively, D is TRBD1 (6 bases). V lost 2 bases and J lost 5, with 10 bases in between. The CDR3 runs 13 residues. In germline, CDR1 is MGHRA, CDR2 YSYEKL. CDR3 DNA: TGCGCCAGCAGCCAAAAGGACAGCCACGAGCAGTACTTC. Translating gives CASSQKDSHEQYF.

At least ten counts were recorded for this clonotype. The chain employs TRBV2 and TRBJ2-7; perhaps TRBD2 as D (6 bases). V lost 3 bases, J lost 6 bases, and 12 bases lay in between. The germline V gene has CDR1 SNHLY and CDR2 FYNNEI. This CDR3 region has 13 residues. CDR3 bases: TGTGCCAGCAGTGACTCGGGGGTCGGCGAGCAGTACTTC. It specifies CASSDSGVGEQYF. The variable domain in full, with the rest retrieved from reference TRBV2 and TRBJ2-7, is EPEVTQTPSHQVTQMGQEVILRCVPISNHLYFYWYRQILGQKVEFLVSFYNNEISEKSEIFDDQFSVERPDGSNFTLKIRSTKLEDSAMYFCASSDSGVGEQYFGPGTRLTVT.

The CDR3 protein is CAISPRVIFTDTQYF. CDR3 DNA: TGTGCCATCAGTCCCAGGGTCATCTTCACAGATACGCAGTATTTT. V gene TRBV10-3 combines with J gene TRBJ2-3; D is perhaps TRBD1 (5 bases). V lost 5 bases and J 2 bases, leaving 14 bases between the germline ends. CDR3 length equals 15 residues. Germline V gives CDR1 ENHRY, CDR2 SYGVKD.

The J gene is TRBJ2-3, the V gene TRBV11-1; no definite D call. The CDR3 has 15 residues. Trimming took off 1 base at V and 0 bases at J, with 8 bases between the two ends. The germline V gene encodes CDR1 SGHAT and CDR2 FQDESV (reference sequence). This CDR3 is CASSLGITSTDTQYF. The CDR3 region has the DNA TGTGCCAGCAGCTTAGGAATAACTAGCACAGATACGCAGTATTTT. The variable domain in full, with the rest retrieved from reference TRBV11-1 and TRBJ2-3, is EAEVAQSPRYKITEKSQAVAFWCDPISGHATLYWYRQILGQGPELLVQFQDESVVDDSQLPKDRFSAERLKGVDSTLKIQPAELGDSAMYLCASSLGITSTDTQYFGPGTRLTVL.